These 8 T cell receptor beta chains were sequenced from one sample in a study of blood T cell repertoires in COVID-19. TCRdb keeps only in-frame clones here, not all; method: immunoSEQ multiplex PCR. The sample has roughly 220,000 clones; approximately 80% are singletons. The sequencing input was PBMCs or T cells enriched from blood (not recorded which). The source of these receptors is a man aged 25 to 45 with acute COVID-19.

The rearrangement joins TRBV1 to TRBJ1-1; TRBD1 is the table's D call and was not checked against the DNA. TRBV1 is listed as a pseudogene. The CDR3 spans 14 residues. Here the CDR3 reads CTSSQGHMNTEAFF. DNA for the CDR3: TGCACCAGCAGCCAGGGACACATGAACACTGAAGCTTTCTTT.

The rearrangement links TRBV7-9 to TRBJ1-2; D perhaps matches TRBD1 (5 bases). CDR3 length: 16 amino acids. The V end was cut by 1 base, the J end by 2 bases, with 14 bases between. Germline V gives CDR1 SEHNR, CDR2 FQNEAQ (reference sequence). The CDR3 sequence: CASSLEGGTANYGYTF. CDR3 bases: TGTGCCAGCAGCTTAGAAGGCGGGACGGCAAACTATGGCTACACCTTC.

This clone occurred many times. The V gene is TRBV11-2, the J gene TRBJ1-6, with D hard to call. This CDR3 spans 16 amino acids. The germline V and J ends were trimmed by 5 bases and 0 bases, with 11 bases remaining between them. Germline CDR1 SGHAT, CDR2 FQNNGV. CDR3 DNA sequence: TGTGCCAGCAGCCCGGGTAGGAACTCCTATAATTCACCCCTCCACTTT. It encodes CASSPGRNSYNSPLHF.

This clone has a single count. The chain employs TRBV12-5 and TRBJ1-5, with 9 positions matching TRBD1. The CDR3 length is 17 residues. CDR1 is LGHNT and CDR2 is FRNRAP in the germline V gene. After removal of 7 bases from V and 0 bases from J, the junction contained 10 bases not matched to a gene. CDR3 nucleotides: TGTGCTAGTGCCCTCACAGGGGGCCAATATAGCAATCAGCCCCAGCATTTT. Residues: CASALTGGQYSNQPQHF.

V gene TRBV6-5 combines with J gene TRBJ2-5, with 10 nucleotides matching TRBD1. This CDR3 is built from 15 residues. Germline V gives CDR1 MNHEY, CDR2 SVGAGI. With 7 bases clipped from V and 5 bases from J, the junction kept 10 bases outside the gene matches. The CDR3 DNA reads TGTGCCAGCATCCGGGACAGGGGAGGATGGGAGACCCAGTACTTC. Protein sequence: CASIRDRGGWETQYF.

The J gene is TRBJ2-1, the V gene TRBV5-4, with 10 bases lining up with TRBD2. V lost 1 base and J lost 5; bases outside the gene matches: 3. Germline CDR1 SGHNT, CDR2 YYREEE (reference sequence). This CDR3 has 15 residues. Here the CDR3 DNA reads TGTGCCAGCAGCTTGAGTAGCGGGGGGAACAATGAGCAGTTCTTC. This gives the protein CASSLSSGGNNEQFF.

The V call is TRBV28, the J call TRBJ1-4; 8 bases are a match to TRBD1. Germline CDR1 and CDR2: MDHEN and SYDVKM. V dropped 7 bases and J dropped 7; count of bases not matched to a gene: 17. The CDR3 covers 17 residues. The CDR3 DNA is TGTGCCAGCACCCCCGGGACAGGACCGAGAAGCAGTGAAAAACTGTTTTTT. Translation: CASTPGTGPRSSEKLFF.

V and J are TRBV24-1 and TRBJ2-1, with 10 bases identical to TRBD1. CDR3 length equals 17 residues. Germline assignment: CDR1 KGHDR and CDR2 SFDVKD. The trim removed 2 bases at V and 8 bases at J, leaving 11 bases unmatched. CDR3 residues: CATSDSISGQGLDEQFF. CDR3 nucleotides: TGTGCCACCAGTGATTCAATATCGGGACAGGGGTTGGATGAGCAGTTCTTC.